One TCR beta chain is described in this entry. Here immunoSEQ multiplex PCR was the method, and the copy in TCRdb shows in-frame clones only, minus some. In the table there are roughly 46,000 clones, 70% to 90% of which are singletons. This specimen comes from a study of OX40 agonist ivuxolimab in advanced cancers. Germline V gene data show CDR1 as MDHEN and CDR2 as SYDVKM. The CDR3 runs to 20 residues. Germline trimming cut 0 bases from V and 2 bases from J; bases unmatched to any gene: 12. The sequence was collected from an adult with an advanced solid tumor such as melanoma, head and neck, liver or kidney cancer. This material consisted of CD4+ or CD8+ T cells sorted from blood, taken in a trial of the OX40 agonist ivuxolimab. The rearrangement joins TRBV28 to TRBJ2-7, with 14 bases that match TRBD2. The DNA for the CDR3 is TGTGCCAGCAGTTTATGGGTTTCGACTAGCGGGAGGGCCAGGGCCTACGAGCAGTACTTC. Translated: CASSLWVSTSGRARAYEQYF. The variable domain in full, completed from reference TRBV28 and TRBJ2-7, reads DVKVTQSSRYLVKRTGEKVFLECVQDMDHENMFWYRQDPGLGLRLIYFSYDVKMKEKGDIPEGYSVSREKKERFSLILESASTNQTSMYLCASSLWVSTSGRARAYEQYFGPGTRLTVT.